The present T cell receptor (beta chain) was sequenced within a study of T cell responses to AZD1222 COVID-19 vaccine. Germline V gene lookup returns CDR1 MNHEY and CDR2 SMNVEV (reference sequence). V trimming: 7 bases; J trimming: 4 bases; junction bases outside the gene matches: 10. This CDR3 contains 15 residues. Libraries were prepared by immunoSEQ multiplex PCR; TCRdb keeps only in-frame clonotypes and omits some of them. The data show 150,000 or so clones, around 89% seen once. The source material was peripheral blood, sampled 28 days after the second dose of the MenACWY control vaccine. This receptor was taken from an adult who received the MenACWY meningococcal vaccine as a control. The chain joins TRBV27 to TRBJ2-3, with TRBD1 matching 8 bases. The CDR3 bases are TGTGCCAGCACCCTCGGAACAGGGGGTTCAGATACGCAGTATTTT. It codes for CASTLGTGGSDTQYF.